This TCR beta chain was profiled in a study of response to subunit inactivated influenza vaccine. At least ten counts were recorded for this clonotype. The CDR3 contains 15 residues. V lost 5 bases, J lost 0 bases, and 11 bases lay in between. Germline values: CDR1 LNHNV, CDR2 YYDKDF (reference sequence). TCRdb re-called the RT-PCR reads with MiXCR, one entry per CDR3 protein. The data hold around 200,000 distinct CDR3 sequences, with 7.5% to 10% observed a single time. The V call is TRBV15, the J call TRBJ1-5; TRBD1 is a possible D gene (5 bases). The receptor was derived from a man aged 50 to 59 who received an inactivated influenza vaccine. The starting material was non-naive T cells sorted from PBMCs, obtained on the day of vaccination. CDR3 loop: CATSQGGNSNQPQHF. Written as DNA, the CDR3 is TGTGCCACCAGCCAGGGAGGAAATAGCAATCAGCCCCAGCATTTT.